This T cell receptor (beta chain) was obtained from a study of T cells in Graves' hyperthyroidism and ophthalmopathy. On the study more broadly: Peripheral blood was obtained at initial diagnosis, preceding any treatment.

Active moderate-to-severe ophthalmopathy, Clinical Activity Score at least 3, NOSPECS at least 4, under 3 months' duration. Lactation, pregnancy, other autoimmune disease or uncontrolled infection led to exclusion of patients. An approximately 10 ml volume of fresh peripheral blood provided the PBMCs. What was amplified from RNA transcripts were TCR beta CDR3 regions. The HTBI primer set drove a first-round RT-PCR of the TCR CDR3. TCRdb used MiXCR to reprocess the multiplex PCR reads, holding one entry per CDR3 protein. Of roughly 290,000 distinct CDR3 sequences listed, over 15% were seen once; the top ten hold around 58%. This clonotype was seen at least ten times. Deletions cut 2 bases from V and 2 bases from J, with 12 bases between. This CDR3 spans 15 amino acids. Looked up from germline, CDR1 is MNHNS and CDR2 is SASEGT.

The TCR sequence derives from a woman aged 55-69 years with Graves' ophthalmopathy. Sequenced input: blood. The V and J genes are TRBV6-1 and TRBJ1-1, with D hard to call. For the CDR3, the DNA is TGTGCCAGCAGTGAAATTGGCCCCGACAACACTGAAGCTTTCTTT. As protein: CASSEIGPDNTEAFF.